The rows below give T cell receptor beta chains drawn from one sample of a study of beta chain features in type 1 diabetes. The method was immunoSEQ multiplex PCR; TCRdb's version includes in-frame clones alone and lacks a portion of them. The sample has under 400,000 clones, around 15% seen once; the top ten hold roughly 6.7%. Sample: central memory CD4+ T cells from blood. These receptors all stem from a man aged 25-40 years in good health. Each CDR3 is given with its conserved first and last residue. The D gene is left open where the match is weak. Only part of the rows carry a size: once, few, many, or a class if the clone is expanded.

size	V	J	D	length	DNA	CDR3
many	TRBV5-1	TRBJ2-5	NA	13	TGCGCCAGCAGCCCACTAGGTCAAGAGACCCAGTACTTC	CASSPLGQETQYF
NA	TRBV6-1	TRBJ2-5	TRBD2	16	TGTGCCAGCAGTGAACGCGGGAGGGCCAACCAAGAGACCCAGTACTTC	CASSERGRANQETQYF
NA	TRBV7-2	TRBJ2-5	TRBD2	15	TGTGCCACCCCCTCACTAGCGGGGGGCCAAGAGACCCAGTACTTC	CATPSLAGGQETQYF
NA	TRBV6-5	TRBJ1-5	NA	13	TGTGCCAGCAGTGCAGGGTTGGGTCAGCCCCAGCATTTT	CASSAGLGQPQHF
many	TRBV19	TRBJ2-2	NA	13	TGTGCCAGTAGTATAGTGGCGGGAGGGGAGCTGTTTTTT	CASSIVAGGELFF
few	TRBV4-1	TRBJ2-3	NA	15	TGCGCCAGCAGCCAATTCGGGACGTACACAGATACGCAGTATTTT	CASSQFGTYTDTQYF
once	TRBV7-8	TRBJ2-3	NA	15	TGTGCCAGCAGCTTACCCCCCCGGAATATAGATACGCAGTATTTT	CASSLPPRNIDTQYF
few	TRBV30	TRBJ2-1	TRBD2	14	TGTGCCTGGACTAGCGGGAGATCCTACAATGAGCAGTTCTTC	CAWTSGRSYNEQFF
NA	TRBV7-9	TRBJ2-3	TRBD1	14	TGTGCCAGCACAGGGACAGTGAGCACAGATACGCAGTATTTT	CASTGTVSTDTQYF
few	TRBV9	TRBJ1-6	TRBD1	15	TGTGCCAGCAGCGCCCAGACAGGGGAGAATTCACCCCTCCACTTT	CASSAQTGENSPLHF
few	TRBV2	TRBJ2-7	NA	12	TGTGCCAGCAGTGAAAGCAGCTACGAGCAGTACTTC	CASSESSYEQYF
once	TRBV5-1	TRBJ2-5	NA	14	TGCGCCAGCAGCTTGGCCGACGGGAAAGAGACCCAGTACTTC	CASSLADGKETQYF
few	TRBV7-8	TRBJ1-4	TRBD1	15	TGTGCCAGCAGCTTAGGGGGACAGGGGAGTGAAAAACTGTTTTTT	CASSLGGQGSEKLFF
few	TRBV7-2	TRBJ2-3	TRBD2	17	TGTGCTAAAAGGCGGCTAGCGGGGGGACCACCCACAGATACGCAGTATTTT	CAKRRLAGGPPTDTQYF
many	TRBV7-2	TRBJ2-5	TRBD2	16	TGTGCCAGCAGCTTGAGAGCGGGGGCAGTCCAAGAGACCCAGTACTTC	CASSLRAGAVQETQYF
NA	TRBV29-1	TRBJ1-1	NA	13	TGCAGCGTTGAGAGGGGACGGGATACTGAAGCTTTCTTT	CSVERGRDTEAFF
few	TRBV7-2	TRBJ1-2	TRBD1	14	TGTGCCAGCAGCTTAGCGGGGACAGGGGGTGGCTACACCTTC	CASSLAGTGGGYTF
NA	TRBV6-4	TRBJ2-2	NA	14	TGTGCCAGCAGAGATACTAGGACCACCGGGGAGCTGTTTTTT	CASRDTRTTGELFF
NA	TRBV12-5	TRBJ1-1	NA	15	TGTGCTAGTGGTTTGGTACTTAGTGCAGACACTGAAGCTTTCTTT	CASGLVLSADTEAFF
NA	TRBV7-8	TRBJ1-2	NA	13	TGTGCCAGCAGCCCCTCGCAGGACTATGGCTACACCTTC	CASSPSQDYGYTF
NA	TRBV19	TRBJ2-5	TRBD1	15	TGTGCCAGTAGGGACGGCGGGGGACAGGGAGGGACCCAGTACTTC	CASRDGGGQGGTQYF
few	TRBV7-9	TRBJ1-1	NA	14	TGTGCCAGCAGCTTACTGTCTGGGGACACTGAAGCTTTCTTT	CASSLLSGDTEAFF
NA	TRBV29-1	TRBJ2-5	NA	13	TGCAGCGTTGAAGACCAAAAGGGAGAGACCCAGTACTTC	CSVEDQKGETQYF
once	TRBV18	TRBJ2-1	NA	16	TGTGCCAGCTCATCAGGAAGGGGGGCGGGTAACAATGAGCAGTTCTTC	CASSSGRGAGNNEQFF
few	TRBV28	TRBJ2-5	NA	14	TGTGCCAGCAGTGGAATGGACAGAAGCAAGACCCAGTACTTC	CASSGMDRSKTQYF